This T cell receptor (beta chain) was sequenced for a study of T cells in localized non-small cell lung cancer. Study outcomes and limitations: Tumor trailed uninvolved adjacent lung in T cell clonality, which peaked there.

The germline V gene encodes CDR1 SGHNT and CDR2 YENEEA. There are 14 residues in the CDR3. The V and J ends lost 4 bases and 6 bases respectively, with 15 bases between them. This clone is medium-sized. Antigen specificity is unknown. Assay used: immunoSEQ multiplex PCR; TCRdb lists only in-frame clones, some missing. The data contain around 3,900 clones, roughly 37% of them singletons. This chain uses TRBV11-3 with TRBJ1-1; no firm D call. Sample: lung tumor tissue, taken before any cancer treatment. This receptor was obtained from a woman aged 40-70 years with stage I lung adenocarcinoma. The CDR3 nucleotides read TGTGCCAGCAGCTCTTGGGAGGGAGTCGCTGAAGCTTTCTTT. Translation gives CASSSWEGVAEAFF. Filled out from reference TRBV11-3 and TRBJ1-1, the complete variable domain reads EAGVVQSPRYKIIEKKQPVAFWCNPISGHNTLYWYLQNLGQGPELLIRYENEEAVDDSQLPKDRFSAERLKGVDSTLKIQPAELGDSAVYLCASSSWEGVAEAFFGQGTRLTVV.